The source of this T cell receptor beta chain is a study of regulatory T cells in long-lasting Graves disease. Time point noted: newly diagnosed GD, antithyroid drugs for less than 3 months. From PBMCs, RNA was extracted and then used to make the TCR library. An endocrinology unit in Xi'an, China, supplied the patients. The ends were cut back, 4 bases at V and 0 bases at J, with 16 bases in the middle. Germline V gene data show CDR1 as SGDLS and CDR2 as YYNGEE. This CDR3 has 16 amino acids. Arm-PCR of CDR3 regions and iRepertoire HTBI primers were the basis on which TCR beta libraries were built. One entry per CDR3 protein results from TCRdb running MiXCR on the multiplex PCR reads. This repertoire shows 450,000 to 650,000 distinct CDR3 sequences, roughly 16% found once; its top ten account for 20% to 25%. This same sample was also taken into another study, of T cells in Graves' hyperthyroidism and ophthalmopathy. According to that study: The diagnostic basis comprised clinical symptoms, serum thyroxine and TRAb, thyroid ultrasound and orbital computed tomography.

This sequence originates from a woman aged 35-60 years with Graves disease. This material consisted of peripheral blood mononuclear cells (PBMCs), taken at new diagnosis, from a patient treated with antithyroid drugs. The V call is TRBV9, the J call TRBJ1-1, with D perhaps matching TRBD1 (5 bases). The CDR3 nucleotides read TGTGCCAGCAGCCCCCGGGGGGGAGGTTTGAACACTGAAGCTTTCTTT. Translating it yields CASSPRGGGLNTEAFF.